The 2 T cell receptor beta chains below were found in one sample sequenced in a study of CD8+ T cells in alopecia areata. Investigators isolated RNA and reverse transcribed it into cDNA to act as the sequencing template. Clones were sequenced by immunoSEQ multiplex PCR, and TCRdb holds only the in-frame ones, with some missing. This table has more than 110,000 clones, around 50% appearing once. Material: CD4+ T cells sorted from blood, obtained at week 0. The receptors originated from a human donor with alopecia areata.

This sequence joins TRBV27 and TRBJ2-5, with D possibly TRBD2 on 5 matching bases. V dropped 6 bases and J dropped 5 bases, with 7 bases sitting between them. The CDR3 is 11 residues long. Germline CDR1 is MNHEY and CDR2 is SMNVEV (reference sequence). The CDR3 coding sequence is TGTGCCAGCAGGAGGGAGGAGACCCAGTACTTC. Protein: CASRREETQYF.

The chain is built from TRBV30 and TRBJ1-5; TRBD1 might be the D (6 bases). The CDR3 spans 13 residues. CDR1 is GTSNPN, CDR2 SVGIG, per germline (reference sequence). Between the trimmed V and J ends, which lost 2 bases and 7 bases, there was a span of 12 bases. The CDR3 coding sequence is TGTGCCTGGAGTACCAGGGGTGGACAGCCCCAGCATTTT. Protein sequence: CAWSTRGGQPQHF.